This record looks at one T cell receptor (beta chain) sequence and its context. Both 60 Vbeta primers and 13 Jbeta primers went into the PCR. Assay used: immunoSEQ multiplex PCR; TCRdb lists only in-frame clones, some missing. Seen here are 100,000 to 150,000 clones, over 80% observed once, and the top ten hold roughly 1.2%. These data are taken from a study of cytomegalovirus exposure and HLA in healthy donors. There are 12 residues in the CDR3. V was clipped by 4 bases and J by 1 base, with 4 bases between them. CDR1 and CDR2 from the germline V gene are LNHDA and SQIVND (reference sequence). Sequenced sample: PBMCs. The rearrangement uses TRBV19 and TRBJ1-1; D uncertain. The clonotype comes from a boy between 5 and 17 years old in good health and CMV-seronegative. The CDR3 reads CASSTRNTEAFF. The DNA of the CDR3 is TGTGCCAGTAGTACCAGGAACACTGAAGCTTTCTTT.